The 18 T cell receptor beta chains below come from one sample, sequenced in a study of shared clonotypes between healthy human individuals. Produced via immunoSEQ multiplex PCR; TCRdb's table is partial and in-frame only. This table holds about 1.1 million clones, around 78% found once. The sequenced sample consisted of memory CD4+ T cells from PBMCs. The subset: CD45RA-negative fraction. The receptors here all came from a young man in good health. Some clones in this sample may be carry-over from other donors' samples.

This clone was observed a handful of times. The rearrangement links TRBV5-8 to TRBJ1-1; D unclear. The CDR3 is 17 amino acids. The V gene lost 4 bases and the J gene lost 2 bases, with 21 bases spanning the gap. Germline values: CDR1 SGHTS, CDR2 YDEGEE. The CDR3 loop reads CASSIPSVPGINTEAFF. CDR3 bases: TGTGCCAGCAGCATACCGTCGGTCCCAGGTATTAACACTGAAGCTTTCTTT.

J is TRBJ1-2 and V is TRBV19, with 8 bases identical to TRBD1. Trimming at V came to 6 bases and at J to 2 bases, leaving 11 bases not matched to a gene. CDR3 length: 16 residues. Germline assignment: CDR1 LNHDA and CDR2 SQIVND (reference sequence). CDR3 bases: TGTGCCAGTAGGTCTACCCGACAGGGGCAGAACTATGGCTACACCTTC. Translating it yields CASRSTRQGQNYGYTF.

J is TRBJ1-2 and V is TRBV6-1; maybe TRBD1 (6 bases). The V gene's germline CDR1 is MNHNS and CDR2 SASEGT. CDR3 length: 18 amino acids. V gave up 0 bases and J gave up 4 bases, with 21 bases separating them. CDR3 coding DNA: TGTGCCAGCAGTGAAGCCTATCCGGGACAAGGGGGGCTCTATGGCTACACCTTC. Protein sequence: CASSEAYPGQGGLYGYTF.

The chain has TRBV6-5 and TRBJ2-6, with no clear D. V lost 0 bases, J lost 2 bases, and 8 bases lay in between. Germline values: CDR1 MNHEY, CDR2 SVGAGI. The CDR3 has 16 residues. The CDR3 loop reads CASSYSQAAGANVLTF. DNA of the CDR3: TGTGCCAGCAGTTACTCGCAGGCAGCTGGGGCCAACGTCCTGACTTTC.

Comment on this clone: Other DNA sequences in the same sample also yield this CDR3. The rearrangement uses TRBV5-1 and TRBJ2-7; D is ambiguous. Germline V gene sequence: CDR1 SGHRS, CDR2 YFSETQ. This CDR3 is 14 amino acids long. Trimming cost V 0 bases and J 1 base, with 8 bases left between them. The CDR3 nucleotides are TGCGCCAGCAGCTTGGAAGCCGGGTCCTACGAGCAGTACTTC. This codes for CASSLEAGSYEQYF. The full variable domain, in which reference TRBV5-1 and TRBJ2-7 provide the parts outside the CDR3, is KAGVTQTPRYLIKTRGQQVTLSCSPISGHRSVSWYQQTPGQGLQFLFEYFSETQRNKGNFPGRFSGRQFSNSRSEMNVSTLELGDSALYLCASSLEAGSYEQYFGPGTRLTVT.

The chain carries TRBV5-1 and TRBJ2-1; the D gene is possibly TRBD1 (6 bases). V lost 5 bases and J 1 base, leaving 13 bases between the germline ends. The CDR3 is 15 residues long. The germline V gene encodes CDR1 SGHRS and CDR2 YFSETQ. The CDR3 DNA reads TGCGCCAGCAGGCAAGGGGGAGATTCCTACAATGAGCAGTTCTTC. Protein sequence: CASRQGGDSYNEQFF.

This chain links TRBV5-5 with TRBJ2-7, with D uncertain. The V gene's germline CDR1 is SGHKS and CDR2 YYEKEE (reference sequence). The CDR3 consists of 15 residues. V was pared by 0 bases and J by 6 bases, with 16 bases between. Here the CDR3 DNA reads TGTGCCAGCAGCTTGGGCCCAGCGAGGAGTGGCGAGCAGTACTTC. Encoded protein: CASSLGPARSGEQYF.

The V and J genes are TRBV6-5 and TRBJ1-2; no firm D call. This CDR3 region has 13 residues. Trimming shortened V by 2 bases and J by 4 bases, and 8 bases separated the two germline ends. Germline loops: CDR1 MNHEY, CDR2 SVGAGI. The CDR3 region is CASSYNHIYGYTF. The CDR3 region has the DNA TGTGCCAGCAGTTACAATCACATCTATGGCTACACCTTC.

For the CDR3, the DNA is TGTGCCAGCAGCCAAGGAGCGGGGGAGCTGTACAATGAGCAGTTCTTC. It codes for CASSQGAGELYNEQFF. V is TRBV7-3 and J is TRBJ2-1, with 8 bases identical to TRBD2. V lost 5 bases, J lost 4 bases, and 10 bases stayed unmatched. The germline V gene has CDR1 SGHTA and CDR2 FQGTGA. The CDR3 runs to 16 residues. Together with reference TRBV7-3 and TRBJ2-1, the CDR3 gives the full variable domain: GAGVSQTPSNKVTEKGKYVELRCDPISGHTALYWYRQSLGQGPEFLIYFQGTGAADDSGLPNDRFFAVRPEGSVSTLKIQRTERGDSAVYLCASSQGAGELYNEQFFGPGTRLTVL.

The CDR3, as DNA: TGTGCCAGCAACGGACAGGTGCAAGAGACCCAGTACTTC. Translated: CASNGQVQETQYF. The chain couples TRBV5-6 to TRBJ2-5; 7 bases fit TRBD1. Germline-derived CDR1 and CDR2 are SGHDT and YYEEEE. This CDR3 is 13 amino acids long. V lost 6 bases, J lost 2 bases, and 4 bases stayed unmatched.

Comments on this clone: The junction departs from germline at one end; a sequencing error may be responsible. The chain employs TRBV5-4 and TRBJ2-1, with TRBD2 matching over 10 bases. CDR3 length: 17 amino acids. In germline, CDR1 is SGHNT, CDR2 YYREEE (reference sequence). The CDR3 nucleotides read TGTGCCAGCAGCGCGAGCGGGAGGGGAGTTTACTACAGTGAGCAGTTCTTC. Its translation is CASSASGRGVYYSEQFF.

The gene calls are TRBV27 and TRBJ1-2; D perhaps matches TRBD1 (5 bases). This CDR3 spans 14 amino acids. The germline V and J ends were trimmed by 4 bases and 8 bases, with 17 bases remaining between them. Germline V gene sequence: CDR1 MNHEY, CDR2 SMNVEV (reference sequence). In DNA, the CDR3 is TGTGCCAGCAGTTACCTCGTTGGGGGTGTAGGCTACACCTTC. Residues: CASSYLVGGVGYTF.

This clone was counted only a few times. The V gene is TRBV12-1, the J gene TRBJ2-4; the table's D gene call, TRBD2, was not cross checked with the DNA. TRBV12-1 corresponds to a pseudogene. The CDR3 consists of 17 residues. The CDR3 region has the DNA TGTGCCAGCAGCTTTAGTCCAGCGGGCTCAGCCAAAAACATTCAGTACTTC. It codes for CASSFSPAGSAKNIQYF.

The CDR3 is CASNGGTDTQYF. Written as DNA, the CDR3 is TGTGCCAGCAACGGGGGGACAGATACGCAGTATTTT. This sequence joins TRBV9 and TRBJ2-3, with 7 positions matching TRBD2. This CDR3 has 12 residues. V trimming: 6 bases; J trimming: 3 bases; junction bases outside the gene matches: 1. Germline assignment: CDR1 SGDLS and CDR2 YYNGEE.

The chain links TRBV5-1 to TRBJ1-2; 9 bases are shared with TRBD1. The CDR3 loop spans 14 amino acids. Trimming removed 3 bases from V and 4 bases from J; junction bases left unmatched: 4. The germline CDR1 and CDR2 sequences are SGHRS and YFSETQ. For the CDR3, the DNA is TGCGCCAGCAGCTCGACAGGGGGAAGCTATGGCTACACCTTC. Amino acids: CASSSTGGSYGYTF.

The chain uses TRBV7-9 and TRBJ2-7; D unclear. The CDR3 runs to 15 residues. Trimming took 1 base from V and 4 from J, leaving 14 bases between them. Germline V gene lookup returns CDR1 SEHNR and CDR2 FQNEAQ (reference sequence). In DNA form, the CDR3 reads TGTGCCAGCAGCTTAGGGGCGACAAAATTGTACGAGCAGTACTTC. Protein: CASSLGATKLYEQYF.

The chain is built from TRBV11-3 and TRBJ2-2; TRBD1 might be the D (6 bases). Trimming pared 5 bases from V and 1 base from J, leaving 8 bases between. The CDR3 is 14 amino acids. Germline values: CDR1 SGHNT, CDR2 YENEEA. The CDR3 nucleotides read TGTGCCAGCAGCGTGGACAGGAACACCGGGGAGCTGTTTTTT. Protein: CASSVDRNTGELFF.

This chain uses TRBV4-2 with TRBJ1-3; D remains ambiguous. The V gene lost 2 bases and the J gene lost 0 bases, with 5 bases spanning the gap. The germline V gene encodes CDR1 LGHNA and CDR2 YNFKEQ. CDR3 length equals 14 residues. CDR3 amino acids: CASSQFNSGNTIYF. For the CDR3, the DNA is TGTGCCAGCAGCCAATTTAACTCTGGAAACACCATATATTTT.